These T cell receptor beta chains were read from a single sample in a study of control samples from healthy donors and cancer patients. Method: immunoSEQ multiplex PCR; TCRdb's copy keeps in-frame clones and lacks some. The data hold about 95,000 clones, with about nine tenths observed a single time. Material for sequencing was blood. The receptor source for this set is a woman in her seventies in good health. CDR3s include the opening cysteine and the closing phenylalanine or tryptophan. A D gene is named only where the DNA matches it firmly. The size field is filled for only some rows; it gives once, few, many or a size class.

v_call: TRBV2; d_call: TRBD1; clone_size: NA; j_call: TRBJ1-5; cdr3_nt: TGTGCCAGCAGTGGGCAGGGGGGCAATCAGCCCCAGCATTTT; cdr3_aa: CASSGQGGNQPQHF
v_call: TRBV5-6; d_call: NA; clone_size: medium-sized; j_call: TRBJ2-1; cdr3_nt: TGTGCCAGCAGCTTGTTCAGGGGTTTAAATGAGCAGTTCTTC; cdr3_aa: CASSLFRGLNEQFF
v_call: TRBV5-6; d_call: NA; clone_size: NA; j_call: TRBJ1-6; cdr3_nt: TGTGCCAGCAGCTTGGTTGACGCCAATTCACCCCTCCACTTT; cdr3_aa: CASSLVDANSPLHF
v_call: TRBV6-2/TRBV6-3; d_call: NA; clone_size: NA; j_call: TRBJ1-2; cdr3_nt: TGTGCCAGCAGTAATCCTTCCGCGAACGGCTACACCTTC; cdr3_aa: CASSNPSANGYTF
v_call: TRBV9; d_call: NA; clone_size: NA; j_call: TRBJ1-1; cdr3_nt: TGTGCCAGCAGCGCAACAGTAGGTGAAGCTTTCTTT; cdr3_aa: CASSATVGEAFF
v_call: TRBV12-3/TRBV12-4; d_call: TRBD1; clone_size: NA; j_call: TRBJ1-2; cdr3_nt: TGTGCCAGCACTATGACAGGGCTTGGCTACACCTTC; cdr3_aa: CASTMTGLGYTF
v_call: TRBV7-2; d_call: TRBD1; clone_size: NA; j_call: TRBJ1-3; cdr3_nt: TGTGCCAGCACCGTACAGGGGAGGCGTCGAAACACCATATATTTT; cdr3_aa: CASTVQGRRRNTIYF
v_call: TRBV3-1/TRBV3-2; d_call: NA; clone_size: NA; j_call: TRBJ1-2; cdr3_nt: TGTGCCAGCAGCCAAGAGTTGTCTTTATATGGCTACACCTTC; cdr3_aa: CASSQELSLYGYTF
v_call: TRBV11-2; d_call: NA; clone_size: NA; j_call: TRBJ1-5; cdr3_nt: TGTGCCAGCAGTCCCGGGGGCTCCCAGCCCCAGCATTTT; cdr3_aa: CASSPGGSQPQHF
v_call: TRBV30; d_call: NA; clone_size: NA; j_call: TRBJ1-4; cdr3_nt: TGTGCCTGGAATCCCGGGCGGGTGACAACTAATGAAAAACTGTTTTTT; cdr3_aa: CAWNPGRVTTNEKLFF
v_call: TRBV29-1; d_call: TRBD1; clone_size: NA; j_call: TRBJ1-2; cdr3_nt: TGCAGCGTTGAAGGGGGGTTTTCAGGGGGAATTTATGGCTACACCTTC; cdr3_aa: CSVEGGFSGGIYGYTF
v_call: TRBV20-1; d_call: NA; clone_size: NA; j_call: TRBJ1-4; cdr3_nt: TGCAGTGCTAGTGCAGTTGCAACTAATGAAAAACTGTTTTTT; cdr3_aa: CSASAVATNEKLFF
v_call: TRBV10-2; d_call: NA; clone_size: NA; j_call: TRBJ2-5; cdr3_nt: TGCGCCAGTGGATTCCAAGAGACCCAGTACTTC; cdr3_aa: CASGFQETQYF
v_call: TRBV6-5; d_call: NA; clone_size: NA; j_call: TRBJ1-2; cdr3_nt: TGTGCCAGCAGGGACAAGAACAACTATGGCTACACCTTC; cdr3_aa: CASRDKNNYGYTF
v_call: TRBV10-3; d_call: TRBD1; clone_size: NA; j_call: TRBJ1-1; cdr3_nt: TGTGCCATCAGTACCGGACAGGGGAGGACTGAAGCTTTCTTT; cdr3_aa: CAISTGQGRTEAFF
v_call: TRBV21-1; d_call: NA; clone_size: NA; j_call: TRBJ2-5; cdr3_nt: TGTGCCAGCAGCAATGGGAAACAGTCGGAACAAGAGACCCAGTACTTC; cdr3_aa: CASSNGKQSEQETQYF
v_call: TRBV5-4; d_call: NA; clone_size: NA; j_call: TRBJ2-4; cdr3_nt: TGTGCCAGCAGCCTCCCGGGACCCGCCAAAAACATTCAGTACTTC; cdr3_aa: CASSLPGPAKNIQYF
v_call: TRBV6-5; d_call: NA; clone_size: NA; j_call: TRBJ1-6; cdr3_nt: TGTGCCAGCATCCCGGGGGCGATAAATTCACCCCTCCACTTT; cdr3_aa: CASIPGAINSPLHF
v_call: TRBV19; d_call: TRBD1; clone_size: NA; j_call: TRBJ1-3; cdr3_nt: TGTGCCAGTAGTACGGGACAGGGGGGCGGAAACACCATATATTTT; cdr3_aa: CASSTGQGGGNTIYF
v_call: TRBV4-3; d_call: NA; clone_size: NA; j_call: TRBJ1-2; cdr3_nt: TGCGCCAGCAGCCCCCGGGAACGGGCTGCTGGCTACACCTTC; cdr3_aa: CASSPRERAAGYTF
v_call: TRBV2; d_call: NA; clone_size: NA; j_call: TRBJ2-2; cdr3_nt: TGTGCCAGCAGTGCGGCGGGGGCAGAGTCCGGGGAGCTGTTTTTT; cdr3_aa: CASSAAGAESGELFF
v_call: TRBV5-5; d_call: TRBD2; clone_size: NA; j_call: TRBJ2-1; cdr3_nt: TGTGCCAGCAGACCGGGACTAGCGGGAGAGCATGAGCAGTTCTTC; cdr3_aa: CASRPGLAGEHEQFF
v_call: TRBV2; d_call: TRBD1; clone_size: few; j_call: TRBJ1-1; cdr3_nt: TGTGCCAGCAGATGGACAGGAGCGGTGGAAGCTTTCTTT; cdr3_aa: CASRWTGAVEAFF
v_call: TRBV5-1; d_call: NA; clone_size: NA; j_call: TRBJ1-1; cdr3_nt: TGCGCCAGCAGCTTGGATCCCAGTACGGGGAGTGTGGTTTGGGTCTTT; cdr3_aa: CASSLDPSTGSVVWVF